Listed below are T cell receptor beta chains from one sample, sequenced in a study of OX40 agonist ivuxolimab in advanced cancers. The repertoire was sequenced with immunoSEQ multiplex PCR; TCRdb's copy has only in-frame clones and lacks some. The sample includes about 73,000 clones, 80% to 95% of them seen just once. The sample here was CD4+ or CD8+ T cells sorted from blood, taken in a trial of the OX40 agonist ivuxolimab. These receptor sequences come from an adult with an advanced solid tumor such as melanoma, head and neck, liver or kidney cancer. The CDR3 runs from the conserved cysteine through the conserved F or W. A D gene is named only where the DNA matches it firmly. Not every row has a clone size; where given, it reads once, few, many or a size class.

D,size,J,V,DNA,CDR3
NA,NA,TRBJ2-6,TRBV21-1,TGTGCCAGCAGCACGCCCTCGGACTCTGGGGCCAACGTCCTGACTTTC,CASSTPSDSGANVLTF
NA,NA,TRBJ1-1,TRBV9,TGTGCCAGCAGCACAGGGTCCACTGAAGCTTTCTTT,CASSTGSTEAFF
TRBD1,NA,TRBJ2-2,TRBV6-5,TGTGCCAGCAGAAGGACAGGGAACACCGGGGAGCTGTTTTTT,CASRRTGNTGELFF
TRBD1,NA,TRBJ2-2,TRBV5-1,TGCGCCAGCAGCCCGACAGGGACCGGGGAGCTGTTTTTT,CASSPTGTGELFF
TRBD2,NA,TRBJ2-5,TRBV28,TGTGCCAGCAGTTTAGTCGCGGGAGGGCCGGAGACCCAGTACTTC,CASSLVAGGPETQYF
TRBD1,NA,TRBJ2-7,TRBV10-3,TGTGCCATCAGTGAGGGGACGGACAGGCTCCGGCAGTACTTC,CAISEGTDRLRQYF
NA,NA,TRBJ2-7,TRBV11-2,TGTGCCAGCAGCCACTGGGGCGGAGCCACCTACGAGCAGTACTTC,CASSHWGGATYEQYF
TRBD2,NA,TRBJ2-7,TRBV7-9,TGTGCCAGCAGCTTAGGACTAGCGGCCTCCGAGCAGTACTTC,CASSLGLAASEQYF
NA,NA,TRBJ2-6,TRBV21-1,TGTGCCAGCAGCAAAGGGGGCGCTGGGGCCAACGTCCTGACTTTC,CASSKGGAGANVLTF
TRBD2,NA,TRBJ2-1,TRBV11-2,TGTGCCAGCAGCCCCCGACTAGCGGGAGTATTTGGATCCTACAATGAGCAGTTCTTC,CASSPRLAGVFGSYNEQFF
TRBD1,NA,TRBJ2-7,TRBV29-1,TGCAGCGGGGGGGGACAGGGAGTGAACGAGCAGTACTTC,CSGGGQGVNEQYF
NA,few,TRBJ1-1,TRBV5-1,TGCGCCAGCAGCTTGGGAGGTCAGGGCAACACTGAAGCTTTCTTT,CASSLGGQGNTEAFF
NA,NA,TRBJ2-2,TRBV9,TGTGCCAGCAGCGCAAGTTCGGCCGGGGAGCTGTTTTTT,CASSASSAGELFF
TRBD1,NA,TRBJ2-5,TRBV2,TGTGCCAGCAGCCAGGGGGCGTACCAAGAGACCCAGTACTTC,CASSQGAYQETQYF
NA,once,TRBJ2-1,TRBV11-3,TGTGCCAGCAGCTTAGAGGGCAGGGTTTGGGATGAGCAGTTCTTC,CASSLEGRVWDEQFF
NA,NA,TRBJ1-2,TRBV6-9,TGTGCCAGCAGTCCCGACAGGCCTCTCCGCTACACCTTC,CASSPDRPLRYTF
NA,NA,TRBJ1-5,TRBV28,TGTGCCAGCAGGGAGGGGTGGCGGGATCAGCCCCAGCATTTT,CASREGWRDQPQHF